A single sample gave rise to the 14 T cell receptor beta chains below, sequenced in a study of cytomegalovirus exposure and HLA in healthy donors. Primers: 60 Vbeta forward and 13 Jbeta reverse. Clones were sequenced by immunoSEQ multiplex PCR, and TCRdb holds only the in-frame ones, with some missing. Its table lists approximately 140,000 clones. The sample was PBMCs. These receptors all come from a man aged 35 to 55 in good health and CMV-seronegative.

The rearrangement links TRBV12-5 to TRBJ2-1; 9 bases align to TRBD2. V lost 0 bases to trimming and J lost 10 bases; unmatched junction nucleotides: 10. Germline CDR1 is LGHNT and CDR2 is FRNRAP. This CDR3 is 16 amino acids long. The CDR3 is CASGLVVGGGAPEQFF. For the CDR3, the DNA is TGTGCTAGTGGTTTGGTAGTGGGCGGGGGGGCCCCCGAGCAGTTCTTC.

As DNA, the CDR3 is TGCAGCGCATACTCGACAGGGGGCGTAAACTATGGCTACACCTTC. Translating gives CSAYSTGGVNYGYTF. The chain links TRBV29-1 to TRBJ1-2; 10 nucleotides align to TRBD1. Germline lookup yields CDR1 SQVTM and CDR2 ANQGSEA. CDR3 size: 15 residues. V shed 7 bases, J shed 2 bases, and the junction held 10 bases outside the gene matches. Together with reference TRBV29-1 and TRBJ1-2, the CDR3 gives the full variable domain: SAVISQKPSRDICQRGTSLTIQCQVDSQVTMMFWYRQQPGQSLTLIATANQGSEATYESGFVIDKFPISRPNLTFSTLTVSNMSPEDSSIYLCSAYSTGGVNYGYTFGSGTRLTVV.

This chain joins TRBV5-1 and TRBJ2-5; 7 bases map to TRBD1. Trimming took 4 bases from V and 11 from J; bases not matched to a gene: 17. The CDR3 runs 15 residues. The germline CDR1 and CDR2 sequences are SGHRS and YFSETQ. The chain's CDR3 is CASSLEGAPGGEQYF. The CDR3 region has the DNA TGCGCCAGCAGCCTGGAAGGGGCCCCAGGGGGTGAGCAGTACTTC.

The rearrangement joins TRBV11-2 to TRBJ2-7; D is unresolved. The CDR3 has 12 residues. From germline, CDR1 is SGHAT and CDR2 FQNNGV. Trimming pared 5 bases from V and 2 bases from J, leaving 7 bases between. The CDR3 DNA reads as TGTGCCAGCAGCGAGAGTCCCTACGAGCAGTACTTC. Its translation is CASSESPYEQYF.

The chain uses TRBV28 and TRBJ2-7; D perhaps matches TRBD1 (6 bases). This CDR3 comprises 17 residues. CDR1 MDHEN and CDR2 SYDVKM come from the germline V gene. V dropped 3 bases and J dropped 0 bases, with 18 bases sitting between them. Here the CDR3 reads CASSFQLRDTSSYEQYF. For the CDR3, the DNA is TGTGCCAGCAGTTTTCAATTGAGGGACACGAGCTCCTACGAGCAGTACTTC.

CDR3 nucleotides: TGTGCCAGCAGCTTCGGGGTGCTTGAGGGATACGAGCAGTACTTC. It codes for CASSFGVLEGYEQYF. The J gene is TRBJ2-7, the V gene TRBV7-9; perhaps TRBD2 as D (5 bases). From germline, CDR1 is SEHNR and CDR2 FQNEAQ (reference sequence). V lost 3 bases and J lost 4, with 16 bases in between. This CDR3 comprises 15 residues.

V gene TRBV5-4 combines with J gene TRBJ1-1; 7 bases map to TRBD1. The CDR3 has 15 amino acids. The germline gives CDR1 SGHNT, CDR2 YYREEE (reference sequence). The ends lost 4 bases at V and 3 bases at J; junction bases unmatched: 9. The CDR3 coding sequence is TGTGCCAGCAGCCTAGGGGGCGCGGATTACACTGAAGCTTTCTTT. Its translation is CASSLGGADYTEAFF. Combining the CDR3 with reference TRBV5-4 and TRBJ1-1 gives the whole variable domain ETGVTQSPTHLIKTRGQQVTLRCSSQSGHNTVSWYQQALGQGPQFIFQYYREEENGRGNFPPRFSGLQFPNYSSELNVNALELDDSALYLCASSLGGADYTEAFFGQGTRLTVV.

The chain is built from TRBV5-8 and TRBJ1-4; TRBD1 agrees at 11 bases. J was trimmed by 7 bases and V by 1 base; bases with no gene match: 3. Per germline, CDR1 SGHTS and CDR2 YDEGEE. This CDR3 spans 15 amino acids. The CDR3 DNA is TGTGCCAGCAGCTTGACAGGGACAGGGGGTGAAAAACTGTTTTTT. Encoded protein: CASSLTGTGGEKLFF.

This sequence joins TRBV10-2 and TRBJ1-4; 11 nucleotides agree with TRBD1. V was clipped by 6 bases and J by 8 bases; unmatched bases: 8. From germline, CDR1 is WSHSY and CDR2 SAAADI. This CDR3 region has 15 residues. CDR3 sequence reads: CASSHGQGANEKLFF. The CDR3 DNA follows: TGCGCCAGCAGCCATGGACAGGGGGCGAACGAAAAACTGTTTTTT.

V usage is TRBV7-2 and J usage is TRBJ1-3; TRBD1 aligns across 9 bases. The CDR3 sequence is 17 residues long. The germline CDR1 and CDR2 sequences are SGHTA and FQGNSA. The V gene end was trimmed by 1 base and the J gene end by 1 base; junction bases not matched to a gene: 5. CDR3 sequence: CASSLVGTGISGNTIYF. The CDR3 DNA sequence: TGTGCCAGCAGCTTAGTAGGGACAGGGATATCTGGAAACACCATATATTTT. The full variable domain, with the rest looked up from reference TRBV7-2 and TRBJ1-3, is GAGVSQSPSNKVTEKGKDVELRCDPISGHTALYWYRQSLGQGLEFLIYFQGNSAPDKSGLPSDRFSAERTGGSVSTLTIQRTQQEDSAVYLCASSLVGTGISGNTIYFGEGSWLTVV.

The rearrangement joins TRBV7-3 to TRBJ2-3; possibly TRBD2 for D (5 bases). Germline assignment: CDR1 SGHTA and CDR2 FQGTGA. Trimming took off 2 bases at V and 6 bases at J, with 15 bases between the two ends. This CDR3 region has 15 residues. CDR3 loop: CASSLDGRTHDTQYF. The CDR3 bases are TGTGCCAGCAGCTTAGACGGGCGGACTCATGATACGCAGTATTTT.

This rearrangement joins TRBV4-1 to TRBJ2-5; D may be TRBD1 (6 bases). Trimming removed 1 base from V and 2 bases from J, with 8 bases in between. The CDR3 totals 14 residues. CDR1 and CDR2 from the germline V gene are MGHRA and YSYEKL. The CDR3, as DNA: TGCGCCAGCAGCCAAGGGACAGTACAAGAGACCCAGTACTTC. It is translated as CASSQGTVQETQYF.

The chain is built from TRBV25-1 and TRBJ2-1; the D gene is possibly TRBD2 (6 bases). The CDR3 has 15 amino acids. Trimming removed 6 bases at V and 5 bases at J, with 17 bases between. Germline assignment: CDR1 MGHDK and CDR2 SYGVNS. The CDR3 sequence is CASRSGTPGHNEQFF. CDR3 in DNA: TGTGCCAGCAGGTCCGGGACTCCAGGGCACAATGAGCAGTTCTTC.

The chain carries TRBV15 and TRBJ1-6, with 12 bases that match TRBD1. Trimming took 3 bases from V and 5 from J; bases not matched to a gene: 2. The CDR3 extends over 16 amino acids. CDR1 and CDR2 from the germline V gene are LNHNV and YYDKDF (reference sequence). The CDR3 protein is CATSRGTGGHNSPLHF. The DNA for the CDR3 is TGTGCCACCAGCAGGGGGACAGGGGGCCATAATTCACCCCTCCACTTT.